This TCR beta chain was recorded in a study of control samples from healthy donors and cancer patients. The data were produced by immunoSEQ multiplex PCR, yet TCRdb's version contains in-frame clones alone and is incomplete. This table holds some 160,000 clones, about 94% found once. CDR1 and CDR2 (germline): MDHEN, SYDVKM. This CDR3 is 15 amino acids long. V was pared by 3 bases and J by 0 bases, with 11 bases between. Sequenced sample: blood. The chain joins TRBV28 to TRBJ1-2; D unclear. The sequence was collected from a woman aged 40 to 49 in good health. The CDR3 here is CASSFGGRTNYGYTF. Written as DNA, the CDR3 is TGTGCCAGCAGTTTCGGCGGCAGGACTAACTATGGCTACACCTTC.